This section outlines one TCR beta chain sequence together with its context. The target of this receptor is not known. No much larger clone exists at a distance of one base, and base qualities are not known. From cysteine to phenylalanine, the CDR3 is 12 amino acids long. Only CDR3 DNA remains: 36 bases, in frame from the first base. The junction shows trimming of 8 bases on V and 2 bases on J, plus 9 bases between the germline ends. The germline V gene provides CDR1 MGHDK and CDR2 SYGVNS. This record belongs to a study of identical twins (dated by TCRdb to 2015 to 2016). Regarding the research as a whole: To test whether fetal clonotypes persist, this study deep-sequenced TCR alpha and beta repertoires from monozygotic twins, from unrelated adults of various ages, and from cord blood. Replicate twin experiments were performed at different times using different library preparation protocols to rule out contamination. The full study reports these points: Invariant T cells such as MAIT and iNKT could partly confound zero-insertion analyses, although diverse VJ usage argued against such confounding for most clonotypes. Because the same donors could not be followed over many years, conclusions were based on cross-sectional statistical analysis. In monozygotic twins, out-of-frame TCR alpha sharing was systematically underestimated by recombination models, although the models agreed with sharing between unrelated individuals. Compared with coincidental sharing between unrelated individuals, out-of-frame TCR alpha sequences shared between twins showed an excess of sequences with low generation probability. Fewer insertions were carried by abundant cord blood beta clonotypes; a weaker similar trend was observed in young adult naive repertoires, while no such trend was observed in memory repertoires. The excess sharing between twins in beta out-of-frame sequences was weaker because fewer shared sequences reduced the signal-to-noise ratio.

Every donor was a healthy Caucasian. Three pairs of female monozygotic twins, all aged about 18 to 30 years, made up the twin cohort. Peripheral blood mononuclear cells were used as the source from which RNA for TCR libraries was isolated. Libraries were made using 5' RACE. Sequencing instrument: Illumina HiSeq 2000. Template switching added a universal primer binding site, and the final cDNA carried a unique molecular identifier that allowed TCR cDNA molecules to be counted accurately. Specific primers in the conserved constant-segment region were used to synthesize first-strand cDNA for TCR alpha and beta chains. Each cDNA library was double barcoded, with a SMART-Mk sample barcode plus Illumina barcodes, to control for contamination. Two successive PCR steps introduced TruSeq adapter sequences along with Illumina sample barcodes. The Illumina HiSeq platform was used with custom primers to sequence TCR alpha and beta cDNA libraries. As for the authors' bioinformatics: Unique molecular identifiers were extracted from raw reads with MiGEC, and CDR3 positions were determined with MiXCR. Recombination models were inferred per individual with the repgenHMM and IGoR tools using an EM algorithm. Shared clonotypes were analyzed with the tcR package in R, and sharing was normalized by the product of cloneset sizes. To study raw recombination free of thymic and clonal selection effects, out-of-frame nonproductive sequences were analyzed. TCRdb reworked the public reads: Q25 trimming with fastp, MiXCR clone assembly, productive beta chains retained. For every CDR3 protein sequence, its rows merge into one entry that carries the most common genes and DNA. These V and J calls originate from TCRdb's pipeline instead of the authors' own analysis. The sample records roughly 690,000 distinct CDR3 sequences, 21% of which are singletons. The ten biggest clones cover roughly 4% of the sample.

The same data also went into a second study, on T cells expressing NK-cell markers. In that second paper, the authors write: TCR beta-chain repertoires were profiled in sorted CD3+CD56+NKG2C+, CD3+CD56+NKG2C- and CD3+CD56-NKG2C+ T-cell subsets from about 8 donors. Among the eight sequenced donors, only one was HCMV-seronegative, while the other seven were HCMV-seropositive. In several experiments an anti-gammadeltaTCR antibody was added to restrict sorting to alphabetaTCR-expressing T cells. For six donors, the dominant CD3+CD56+NKG2C+ clonotypes were among the top 10 CD8+ clonotypes and accounted for about 1.0-7.0% of CD8+ T cells. Those dominant clonotypes were again the most abundant among CD3+CD56-NKG2C+ cells in a handful of donors, at roughly 28.3-60.1%. Whether the expanded NKG2C-expressing T cell clones were specific for HCMV antigens remained unclear. The eight sequenced donors were randomly selected healthy volunteers, three men and five women. HCMV-specific IgG was detected in serum with a commercial ELISA kit to determine HCMV serostatus. For more than 5 donors, unsorted PBMC were also used to sequence bulk peripheral blood T-cell repertoires. MIGEC handled demultiplexing of the reads and grouping by UMI, while MiTCR was used to assemble and quantify clonotypes. To remove erroneous sequences, TCR cDNA sequences were retained only when supported by two or more reads. The tcR package was used for downstream repertoire analysis, and clonotypes were matched between fractions using CDR3 nucleotide sequence together with V segment. VDJmatch was used to annotate antigen specificity against VDJdb, with one amino acid substitution in CDR3 allowed.

Sequenced: PBMCs. This receptor chain uses TRBV25-1 and TRBJ1-2, with no D gene named confidently. The source of this sequence is a young woman in good health. The base sequence is TGTGCCAGCGAAGGATCCAACTATGGCTACACCTTC. It specifies CASEGSNYGYTF.